One sample yielded the 12 T cell receptor beta chains listed below, sequenced in a study of T cells in Graves' hyperthyroidism and ophthalmopathy. The TCR beta CDR3 regions underwent amplification using RNA transcripts as the source. A first-round RT-PCR of the TCR CDR3 used the HTBI primer set. TCRdb reanalysed the multiplex PCR reads using MiXCR and keeps one entry per CDR3 protein. Altogether some 210,000 distinct CDR3 sequences are present, roughly 15% being singletons, with the ten largest covering roughly 53%. Sequencing was carried out using blood. These receptors were obtained from a man aged 50 or older with Graves' hyperthyroidism.

This clonotype was detected many times. The rearrangement links TRBV3-1 to TRBJ2-1, with no clear D. Trimming stripped 3 bases from V and 4 bases from J, with 13 bases between. Germline lookup yields CDR1 LGHDT and CDR2 YNNKEL (reference sequence). The CDR3 runs 15 residues. The CDR3 nucleotides are TGTGCCAGCAGCCAGGATGACCGACGATACAATGAGCAGTTCTTC. Protein: CASSQDDRRYNEQFF.

The rearrangement joins TRBV5-6 to TRBJ2-5; D is possibly TRBD1 (5 bases). Germline CDR1 SGHDT, CDR2 YYEEEE. The CDR3 contains 15 residues. V gave up 0 bases and J gave up 1 base, with 10 bases separating them. This CDR3 is CASSLGQSLQETQYF. The CDR3 DNA reads as TGTGCCAGCAGCTTGGGACAGTCGCTCCAAGAGACCCAGTACTTC.

The genes are TRBV15 and TRBJ1-2, with 9 bases identical to TRBD1. Germline CDR1 reads LNHNV; CDR2 reads YYDKDF (reference sequence). The CDR3 has 14 amino acids. The junction had 4 bases not matched to a gene; V was cut back by 0 bases and J by 8 bases. The CDR3: CATSRDRTGVGYTF. CDR3 DNA sequence: TGTGCCACCAGCAGAGATCGGACAGGGGTGGGCTACACCTTC.

In this sample, this clonotype turned up many times. This rearrangement joins TRBV11-2 to TRBJ2-3, with 7 positions matching TRBD1. V trimming: 5 bases; J trimming: 0 bases; junction bases outside the gene matches: 5. The CDR3 has 15 amino acids. CDR1 SGHAT and CDR2 FQNNGV come from the germline V gene. The CDR3 DNA reads as TGTGCCAGCAGCCCCGGGACAGCAAGCACAGATACGCAGTATTTT. Translating it yields CASSPGTASTDTQYF.

Note on this clonotype: One base away lies a much larger clone, so this may be a sequencing read error. This chain joins TRBV12-3 or TRBV12-4 and TRBJ2-5; D unresolved. The CDR3 is 16 amino acids. DNA for the CDR3: TGTGCCAGCAGTTTTAGTGGCACCTTGTACCAAGAGGCCCAGTACTTC. It is translated as CASSFSGTLYQEAQYF.

This clonotype was counted at least ten times. The chain carries TRBV28 and TRBJ1-4; 8 nucleotides align to TRBD1. CDR1 is MDHEN and CDR2 is SYDVKM in the germline V gene. Trimming removed 5 bases from V and 2 bases from J; junction bases left unmatched: 13. The CDR3 runs 18 residues. CDR3 DNA: TGTGCCAGCAGTCCCCGCAGGGGGCGGATCGTTACTAATGAAAAACTGTTTTTT. Its protein product is CASSPRRGRIVTNEKLFF.

The chain combines TRBV9 with TRBJ1-5, with a possible D match to TRBD1 (6 bases). V dropped 0 bases and J dropped 10 bases, with 14 bases sitting between them. The CDR3 runs 14 residues. Germline V gene data show CDR1 as SGDLS and CDR2 as YYNGEE. CDR3 region: CASSVGETGSPQHF. The CDR3 nucleotides are TGTGCCAGCAGCGTAGGGGAAACAGGGAGCCCCCAGCATTTT.

This clonotype has a count of ten or more. V is TRBV7-6 and J is TRBJ2-3, with TRBD2 as a possible D gene (5 bases). V gave up 3 bases and J gave up 4 bases, with 14 bases separating them. The CDR3 is made up of 15 amino acids. Germline V gene sequence: CDR1 SGHVS, CDR2 FNYEAQ. CDR3 amino acids: CASSLAQAAADTQYF. In DNA form, the CDR3 reads TGTGCCAGCAGCTTGGCCCAAGCGGCCGCAGATACGCAGTATTTT.

The chain has TRBV7-2 and TRBJ1-3, with TRBD1 matching over 7 bases. This CDR3 is built from 13 residues. V shed 5 bases, J shed 6 bases, and the junction held 4 bases outside the gene matches. Germline CDR1 reads SGHTA; CDR2 reads FQGNSA. CDR3 region: CASSLDRPNTIYF. The CDR3 DNA sequence: TGTGCCAGCAGCCTGGACAGGCCAAACACCATATATTTT. Drawing the rest from reference TRBV7-2 and TRBJ1-3, the complete variable domain is GAGVSQSPSNKVTEKGKDVELRCDPISGHTALYWYRQSLGQGLEFLIYFQGNSAPDKSGLPSDRFSAERTGGSVSTLTIQRTQQEDSAVYLCASSLDRPNTIYFGEGSWLTVV.

The rearrangement joins TRBV11-1 to TRBJ2-7; unclear D gene. Germline V gene lookup returns CDR1 SGHAT and CDR2 FQDESV (reference sequence). This CDR3 is built from 19 residues. Trimming pared 5 bases from V and 1 base from J, leaving 27 bases between. CDR3 loop: CASSQDHGVFEGWSYEQYF. Written as DNA, the CDR3 is TGTGCCAGCAGCCAAGATCATGGGGTGTTTGAAGGTTGGTCCTACGAGCAGTACTTC.

This clonotype was counted between two and nine times. The chain is built from TRBV2 and TRBJ1-1; 9 bases agree with TRBD1. Germline lookup yields CDR1 SNHLY and CDR2 FYNNEI. V lost 7 bases and J lost 11; bases outside the gene matches: 11. This CDR3 has 13 residues. Here the CDR3 DNA reads TGTGCCAGCAACATAAACAGGGGGCCGGAGGCTTTCTTT. It specifies CASNINRGPEAFF.

This clonotype was recorded many times. The chain joins TRBV15 to TRBJ1-4; 8 nucleotides agree with TRBD1. The CDR3 is 15 amino acids. Germline V gene lookup returns CDR1 LNHNV and CDR2 YYDKDF (reference sequence). V lost 1 base and J lost 5; bases outside the gene matches: 3. CDR3 in DNA: TGTGCCACCAGCAGAGGAGGACAGGGCAATGAAAAACTGTTTTTT. Translation gives CATSRGGQGNEKLFF.